Listed here are 21 T cell receptor beta chains from one sample, sequenced in a study of blood T cell repertoires in COVID-19. Some clones are missing from TCRdb's copy, which holds only in-frame ones; the method was immunoSEQ multiplex PCR. The sample comprises about 97,000 clones, 81% of which are singletons, and about 4.5% rests with the top ten. Sequencing input: peripheral blood. The receptor source for this set is a man aged 55 to 69 with acute or convalescent COVID-19.

The sample holds one count of this clone. CDR3 in amino acids: CASSSRTGYGTEAFF. The CDR3, as DNA: TGTGCCAGCAGTTCTCGGACAGGGTACGGCACTGAAGCTTTCTTT. This sequence joins TRBV28 and TRBJ1-1, with TRBD1 identical over 8 bases. The trim removed 4 bases at V and 4 bases at J, leaving 8 bases unmatched. The germline V gene encodes CDR1 MDHEN and CDR2 SYDVKM. This CDR3 is 15 amino acids long. Filled out from reference TRBV28 and TRBJ1-1, the complete variable domain reads DVKVTQSSRYLVKRTGEKVFLECVQDMDHENMFWYRQDPGLGLRLIYFSYDVKMKEKGDIPEGYSVSREKKERFSLILESASTNQTSMYLCASSSRTGYGTEAFFGQGTRLTVV.

This sequence joins TRBV9 and TRBJ2-3, with TRBD2 identical over 10 bases. Germline V gene data show CDR1 as SGDLS and CDR2 as YYNGEE. This CDR3 is 17 amino acids long. V gave up 2 bases and J gave up 0 bases; unmatched junction bases: 6. CDR3 amino acids: CASSVGTSGTSTDTQYF. CDR3 bases: TGTGCCAGCAGCGTTGGCACTAGCGGGACTAGCACAGATACGCAGTATTTT.

The V call is TRBV18, the J call TRBJ1-4; 7 bases are shared with TRBD1. With 6 bases clipped from V and 5 bases from J, the junction kept 3 bases outside the gene matches. Germline V gives CDR1 KGHSH, CDR2 LQKENI. The CDR3 runs 13 residues. CDR3 residues: CASSLDRNEKLFF. The CDR3 nucleotides are TGTGCCAGCTCCCTGGACAGGAATGAAAAACTGTTTTTT.

The CDR3 bases are TGTGCCAGCAGCCCAAACGGTAGTAAGCAGTTCTTC. Protein: CASSPNGSKQFF. This chain uses TRBV5-6 with TRBJ2-1; D gene unclear. Germline V gene lookup returns CDR1 SGHDT and CDR2 YYEEEE. V was trimmed by 4 bases and J by 11 bases, leaving 13 bases between them. The CDR3 consists of 12 residues. The variable domain in full, completed from reference TRBV5-6 and TRBJ2-1, reads DAGVTQSPTHLIKTRGQQVTLRCSPKSGHDTVSWYQQALGQGPQFIFQYYEEEERQRGNFPDRFSGHQFPNYSSELNVNALLLGDSALYLCASSPNGSKQFFGPGTRLTVL.

The chain employs TRBV19 and TRBJ2-3; 11 nucleotides line up with TRBD1. The CDR3 runs 14 residues. Germline CDR1 and CDR2: LNHDA and SQIVND (reference sequence). V trimming: 7 bases; J trimming: 4 bases; junction bases outside the gene matches: 4. The CDR3 coding sequence is TGTGCCAGTATGGACAGGGGGCGCCCAGATACGCAGTATTTT. This encodes CASMDRGRPDTQYF.

This chain links TRBV7-9 with TRBJ2-2, with a tentative D call TRBD2 (6 bases). In germline, CDR1 is SEHNR, CDR2 FQNEAQ (reference sequence). V lost 8 bases and J 1 base, leaving 11 bases between the germline ends. The CDR3 is 14 amino acids. The CDR3 bases are TGTGCCAGCGGGGGACTGGGGAACACCGGGGAGCTGTTTTTT. Its translation: CASGGLGNTGELFF.

The chain couples TRBV7-9 to TRBJ1-1; possibly TRBD1 for D (6 bases). Per the germline V gene, CDR1 is SEHNR and CDR2 is FQNEAQ (reference sequence). Trimming cost V 0 bases and J 5 bases, with 10 bases left between them. This CDR3 is built from 14 residues. CDR3 nucleotides: TGTGCCAGCAGCTTAGCACAGGGAGTTACTGAAGCTTTCTTT. This gives the protein CASSLAQGVTEAFF.

This chain links TRBV6-6 with TRBJ1-5; tentative D call: TRBD1 (5 bases). This CDR3 comprises 14 residues. Germline V gene data show CDR1 as MNHNY and CDR2 as SVGAGI (reference sequence). Trimming took off 7 bases at V and 0 bases at J, with 10 bases between the two ends. The CDR3 here is CASTTGSSNQPQHF. CDR3 coding DNA: TGTGCCAGCACCACAGGCAGTAGCAATCAGCCCCAGCATTTT.

The chain uses TRBV7-2 and TRBJ2-7; D might be TRBD1 (6 bases). Deletions cut 3 bases from V and 3 bases from J, with 12 bases between. Germline-derived CDR1 and CDR2 are SGHTA and FQGNSA. The CDR3 is made up of 14 amino acids. The CDR3 bases are TGTGCCAGCAGCTTTATACAGGGAGTCTACGAGCAGTACTTC. It encodes CASSFIQGVYEQYF.

The V call is TRBV3-1 (or the pseudogene TRBV3-2), the J call TRBJ2-1, with 7 bases lining up with TRBD1. This CDR3 contains 15 residues. Germline CDR1 reads LGHDT; CDR2 reads YNNKEL (reference sequence). The ends lost 4 bases at V and 7 bases at J; junction bases unmatched: 10. The DNA for the CDR3 is TGTGCCAGCAGCCGTCGAGGGGGCGGTTATAATGAGCAGTTCTTC. Protein product: CASSRRGGGYNEQFF.

V is TRBV13 and J is TRBJ1-1, with 9 bases fitting TRBD1. With 6 bases clipped from V and 8 bases from J, the junction kept 7 bases outside the gene matches. The V gene's germline CDR1 is PRHDT and CDR2 FYEKMQ (reference sequence). The CDR3 has 13 residues. In DNA form, the CDR3 reads TGTGCCAGCAGTCCACAGGGGGCGTTGGAAGCTTTCTTT. Amino acid sequence: CASSPQGALEAFF.

This chain connects TRBV6-2 or TRBV6-3 to TRBJ2-2; unclear D gene. Trimming took off 5 bases at V and 4 bases at J, with 11 bases between the two ends. In germline, CDR1 is MNHEY, CDR2 SVGEGT. This CDR3 is built from 14 residues. CDR3 in amino acids: CASSTGFPTGELFF. CDR3 in DNA: TGTGCCAGCAGTACCGGGTTTCCCACCGGGGAGCTGTTTTTT.

This chain connects TRBV5-5 to TRBJ2-7, with D maybe TRBD2 (5 bases). The CDR3 contains 13 residues. The germline CDR1 and CDR2 sequences are SGHKS and YYEKEE (reference sequence). Trimming pared 2 bases from V and 5 bases from J, leaving 11 bases between. The CDR3 DNA follows: TGTGCCAGCAGCTTACTAGGTCCCGACGAGCAGTACTTC. Its protein product is CASSLLGPDEQYF.

The CDR3 loop is CAWSVRLGLNSPLHF. For the CDR3, the DNA is TGTGCCTGGAGTGTTCGCCTTGGCCTTAATTCACCCCTCCACTTT. The V call is TRBV30, the J call TRBJ1-6; D not resolved. The CDR3 totals 15 residues. From germline, CDR1 is GTSNPN and CDR2 SVGIG (reference sequence). The V and J ends lost 0 bases and 6 bases respectively, with 12 bases between them.

This rearrangement joins TRBV18 to TRBJ2-2, with 8 bases lining up with TRBD2. V dropped 7 bases and J dropped 0; count of bases not matched to a gene: 16. CDR1 KGHSH and CDR2 LQKENI come from the germline V gene. This CDR3 spans 19 amino acids. The CDR3: CASLEDSGERDSNTGELFF. CDR3 DNA: TGTGCCAGCTTAGAGGATAGCGGGGAAAGAGACTCGAACACCGGGGAGCTGTTTTTT.

CDR3 DNA sequence: TGTGCCAGCAGCTTGGGGGCCAACACCGGGGAGCTGTTTTTT. Translation gives CASSLGANTGELFF. The genes are TRBV5-6 and TRBJ2-2; D is undetermined. The CDR3 runs 14 residues. The V and J ends lost 0 bases and 2 bases respectively, with 5 bases between them. Per the germline V gene, CDR1 is SGHDT and CDR2 is YYEEEE.

This rearrangement joins TRBV7-2 to TRBJ2-1; 7 bases agree with TRBD2. V was pared by 2 bases and J by 5 bases, with 6 bases of the junction left unmatched. This CDR3 spans 15 amino acids. Germline V CDR1 and CDR2: SGHTA, FQGNSA. CDR3 sequence: CASSLRGLTNNEQFF. CDR3 nucleotide sequence: TGTGCCAGCAGCTTAAGGGGACTAACAAACAATGAGCAGTTCTTC.

The genes are TRBV27 and TRBJ2-5; TRBD1 matches at 8 bases. The V gene end was trimmed by 5 bases and the J gene end by 6 bases; junction bases not matched to a gene: 11. The CDR3 has 15 amino acids. CDR1 and CDR2 from the germline V gene are MNHEY and SMNVEV (reference sequence). CDR3 region: CASSTRQGPRKTQYF. The CDR3 DNA follows: TGTGCCAGCAGTACCCGACAGGGGCCGCGGAAGACCCAGTACTTC.

This clone showed up just once. This chain links TRBV6-5 with TRBJ2-2; TRBD1 matches at 7 bases. CDR1 and CDR2 from the germline V gene are MNHEY and SVGAGI. Trimming took 2 bases from V and 6 from J; bases not matched to a gene: 9. The CDR3 runs to 16 residues. CDR3 bases: TGTGCCAGCAGTTACGAGGGCAGGGGGAAGGCCGGGGAGCTGTTTTTT. Residues: CASSYEGRGKAGELFF.

The chain combines TRBV19 with TRBJ2-1; 8 positions match TRBD2. Germline-derived CDR1 and CDR2 are LNHDA and SQIVND (reference sequence). The ends lost 6 bases at V and 6 bases at J; junction bases unmatched: 10. This CDR3 has 15 amino acids. DNA of the CDR3: TGTGCCAGTAGCCTCTCCGGCGGGGGGTTCAATGAGCAGTTCTTC. Amino acid sequence: CASSLSGGGFNEQFF. The variable domain in full, completed from reference TRBV19 and TRBJ2-1, reads DGGITQSPKYLFRKEGQNVTLSCEQNLNHDAMYWYRQDPGQGLRLIYYSQIVNDFQKGDIAEGYSVSREKKESFPLTVTSAQKNPTAFYLCASSLSGGGFNEQFFGPGTRLTVL.

The rearrangement joins TRBV9 to TRBJ2-3, with D possibly TRBD1 on 5 matching bases. Trimming shortened V by 8 bases and J by 1 base, and 17 bases separated the two germline ends. Germline V gene lookup returns CDR1 SGDLS and CDR2 YYNGEE. The CDR3 spans 15 residues. Here the CDR3 reads CASNPQGVGTDTQYF. The CDR3 region has the DNA TGTGCCAGTAACCCTCAAGGGGTTGGCACAGATACGCAGTATTTT.